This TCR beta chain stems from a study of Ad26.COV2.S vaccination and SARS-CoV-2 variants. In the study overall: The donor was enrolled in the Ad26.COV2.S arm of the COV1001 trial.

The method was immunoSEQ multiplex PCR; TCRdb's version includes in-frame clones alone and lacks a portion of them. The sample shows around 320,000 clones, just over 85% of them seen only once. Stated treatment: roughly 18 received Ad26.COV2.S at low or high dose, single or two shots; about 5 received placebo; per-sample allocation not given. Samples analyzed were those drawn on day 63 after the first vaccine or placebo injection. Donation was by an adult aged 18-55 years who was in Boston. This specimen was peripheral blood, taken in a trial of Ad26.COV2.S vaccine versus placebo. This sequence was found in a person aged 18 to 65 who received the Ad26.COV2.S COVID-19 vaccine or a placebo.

Here the CDR3 reads CASTPGQGSYEQYF. The DNA of the CDR3 is TGTGCCAGTACCCCGGGACAGGGCTCCTACGAGCAGTACTTC. This chain joins TRBV19 and TRBJ2-7, with 9 nucleotides matching TRBD1. CDR1 LNHDA and CDR2 SQIVND come from the germline V gene (reference sequence). Trimming took 7 bases from V and 0 from J; bases not matched to a gene: 4. This CDR3 spans 14 amino acids.